The rows below give T cell receptor beta chains drawn from one sample of a study of T cells in Graves' hyperthyroidism and ophthalmopathy. TCRdb re-analysed the multiplex PCR reads in MiXCR, keeping a single row per CDR3 protein. The table lists about 580,000 distinct CDR3 sequences, 40% to 55% of them singletons. Sequencing was carried out using peripheral blood or thyroid tissue (not recorded which). These receptors came from a young woman with Graves' hyperthyroidism. CDR3s include the opening cysteine and the closing phenylalanine or tryptophan. A D gene is named only where the DNA matches it firmly. Expanded clones are given a class, and other clones once, few, many or no size at all.

V gene	J gene	clone size	D gene	CDR3 protein	CDR3 DNA
TRBV19	TRBJ1-2	NA	TRBD1	CASKGWDRAYGYTF	TGTGCCAGTAAGGGATGGGACAGGGCCTATGGCTACACCTTC
TRBV7-8	TRBJ2-3	few	TRBD2	CASSSPSEGGTTDTQYF	TGTGCCAGCAGCTCCCCCTCAGAGGGAGGGACCACAGATACGCAGTATTTT
TRBV29-1	TRBJ2-1	NA	TRBD2	CSVNTGTSGRNEQFF	TGCAGCGTGAATACCGGGACTAGCGGGAGAAATGAGCAGTTCTTC
TRBV29-1	TRBJ1-1	NA	NA	CSAGGTGTEAFF	TGCAGCGCTGGGGGGACGGGTACTGAAGCTTTCTTT
TRBV7-2	TRBJ2-7	many	TRBD1	CASNRDSLEQYF	TGTGCCAGCAACCGGGACAGCCTAGAGCAGTACTTC
TRBV9	TRBJ1-4	many	TRBD1	CASSVEWGQNEKLFF	TGTGCCAGCAGCGTAGAGTGGGGACAGAATGAAAAACTGTTTTTT
TRBV12-3/TRBV12-4	TRBJ2-5	NA	TRBD2	CASRPTASGGGAQYF	TGTGCCAGCAGGCCAACGGCTAGCGGGGGGGGGGCCCAGTACTTC
TRBV7-2	TRBJ1-3	NA	NA	CASSDTAGVRYGYTIYF	TGTGCCAGCAGCGATACGGCAGGGGTTAGGTACGGCTACACCATATATTTT
TRBV20-1	TRBJ2-2	many	NA	CSASRDTGELFF	TGCAGTGCTAGCAGGGACACCGGGGAGCTGTTTTTT
TRBV20-1	TRBJ2-3	few	TRBD1	CSARNPGQLTDTQYF	TGCAGTGCTAGGAACCCGGGACAGCTTACAGATACGCAGTATTTT
TRBV24-1	TRBJ2-3	many	TRBD2	CATSDPGTSGSPGAQYF	TGTGCCACCAGTGATCCCGGGACTAGCGGGAGCCCCGGTGCGCAGTATTTT
TRBV7-4	TRBJ2-1	few	TRBD2	CASSFGLAGGRNEQFF	TGTGCCAGCAGCTTTGGACTAGCGGGAGGTCGCAATGAGCAGTTCTTC
TRBV12-3/TRBV12-4	TRBJ1-2	NA	TRBD1	CASSGQGDGYTF	TGTGCCAGCAGTGGACAGGGTGACGGCTACACCTTC
TRBV7-9	TRBJ2-5	NA	TRBD2	CASGTSHLSGTQYF	TGTGCCAGCGGGACTAGTCATCTCTCGGGGACCCAGTACTTC
TRBV5-4	TRBJ1-1	many	NA	CASSLSTKGVTEAFF	TGTGCCAGCAGCTTGTCGACAAAAGGAGTCACTGAAGCTTTCTTT
TRBV24-1	TRBJ2-5	many	NA	CATSDSRDNLGTQYF	TGTGCCACCAGTGATAGCCGGGACAACCTCGGGACCCAGTACTTC
TRBV15	TRBJ2-7	NA	NA	CATSRPGRVGYEQYF	TGTGCCACCAGCAGACCGGGACGGGTAGGCTACGAGCAGTACTTC
TRBV7-2	TRBJ1-4	NA	NA	CASSPAGRYNEKLFF	TGTGCCAGCAGCCCGGCAGGGCGGTACAATGAAAAACTGTTTTTT
TRBV7-2	TRBJ1-4	NA	NA	CASSIRDRLNEKLFF	TGTGCCAGCAGCATCCGGGACCGACTTAATGAAAAACTGTTTTTT
TRBV4-1	TRBJ1-1	few	NA	CASSHGRTEAFF	TGCGCCAGCAGCCATGGACGCACTGAAGCTTTCTTT
TRBV7-2	TRBJ2-3	NA	NA	CASSFRATGTQYF	TGTGCCAGCAGCTTCAGGGCCACAGGTACGCAGTATTTT
TRBV20-1	TRBJ2-3	NA	TRBD2	CSARDVTSGTTDTQYF	TGCAGTGCTAGAGATGTGACTAGCGGTACCACAGATACGCAGTATTTT
TRBV10-3	TRBJ2-5	NA	NA	CAISHQKSAREETQYF	TGTGCCATCAGTCACCAGAAATCTGCGAGGGAAGAGACCCAGTACTTC
TRBV12-3/TRBV12-4	TRBJ2-7	many	NA	CASSWWTYEQYF	TGTGCCAGCAGTTGGTGGACGTACGAGCAGTACTTC
TRBV7-2	TRBJ2-7	many	TRBD2	CASSPRLEAGSYEQYF	TGTGCCAGCAGCCCTAGACTCGAAGCGGGATCCTACGAGCAGTACTTC
TRBV2	TRBJ1-2	many	NA	CASSGGAIGYTF	TGTGCCAGCAGTGGGGGGGCTATTGGCTACACCTTC
TRBV2	TRBJ1-5	many	NA	CASSEQGGSNQPQHF	TGTGCCAGCAGTGAACAGGGCGGGAGCAATCAGCCCCAGCATTTT
TRBV6-5	TRBJ1-2	once	NA	CASSVAAYGYTF	TGTGCCAGCAGTGTTGCGGCTTATGGCTACACCTTC
TRBV6-1	TRBJ1-1	many	NA	CASSGAGTLGYTEAFF	TGTGCCAGCAGTGGAGCCGGGACATTAGGTTACACTGAAGCTTTCTTT
TRBV24-1	TRBJ2-5	many	TRBD1	CATRMTGGETQYF	TGTGCCACCAGGATGACAGGGGGGGAGACCCAGTACTTC
TRBV10-3	TRBJ1-6	NA	TRBD1	CAIGGTVSSPLHF	TGTGCCATCGGCGGGACAGTTAGTTCACCCCTCCACTTT
TRBV2	TRBJ2-7	many	TRBD1	CAITGALYEQYF	TGTGCCATTACAGGGGCCCTATACGAGCAGTACTTC
TRBV12-5	TRBJ2-5	many	NA	CASGFSGQETQYF	TGTGCTAGTGGTTTTTCAGGGCAAGAGACCCAGTACTTC
TRBV7-8	TRBJ1-5	many	NA	CASTEQGRGNQPQHF	TGTGCCAGCACCGAACAGGGTAGAGGCAATCAGCCCCAGCATTTT
TRBV12-3/TRBV12-4	TRBJ1-1	many	NA	CASSSTGLSTEAFF	TGTGCCAGCAGCTCGACAGGTCTTAGCACTGAAGCTTTCTTT
TRBV10-3	TRBJ2-7	NA	NA	CARLDSTSSYEQYF	TGTGCCAGACTAGACTCGACATCTTCCTACGAGCAGTACTTC
TRBV3-1	TRBJ1-5	many	NA	CASSQQGSNQPQHF	TGTGCCAGCAGCCAACAGGGTAGCAATCAGCCCCAGCATTTT
TRBV7-8	TRBJ1-2	many	NA	CASSLEAAVFANYGYTF	TGTGCCAGCAGCTTAGAGGCCGCTGTCTTCGCTAACTATGGCTACACCTTC
TRBV5-1	TRBJ2-7	many	TRBD2	CASSLEVGGPKSEQYF	TGCGCCAGCAGCTTGGAGGTGGGAGGGCCGAAGTCCGAGCAGTACTTC
TRBV12-3/TRBV12-4	TRBJ1-5	NA	TRBD1	CASSPRGTGSQPQHF	TGTGCCAGCAGTCCCCGAGGGACAGGGAGTCAGCCCCAGCATTTT
TRBV10-3	TRBJ2-6	NA	NA	CAITAGARVNVLTF	TGTGCCATCACCGCGGGGGCGAGGGTTAACGTCCTGACTTTC
TRBV12-3/TRBV12-4	TRBJ1-5	NA	TRBD1	CASRRDSYQPQHF	TGTGCCAGCAGGCGGGACAGTTATCAGCCCCAGCATTTT
TRBV5-1	TRBJ1-1	NA	NA	CASSPGSMDETEALF	TGCGCCAGCAGCCCCGGCAGCATGGATGAAACTGAAGCTCTCTTT
TRBV9	TRBJ1-2	NA	NA	CASSQDMDGPRGYGYTF	TGTGCCAGCAGCCAAGATATGGATGGCCCCCGAGGCTATGGCTACACCTTC